The rows below give T cell receptor beta chains drawn from one sample of a study of blood T cell repertoires in COVID-19. TCRdb keeps only in-frame clones here, not all; method: immunoSEQ multiplex PCR. The sample lists 100,000 to 120,000 clones, 65% to 85% occurring once. Sequenced sample: peripheral blood. Receptors originate from a man aged 50-60 years with acute or convalescent COVID-19. The CDR3 runs from the conserved cysteine through the conserved F or W. The D gene is left open where the match is weak. Clone size appears in some rows only: once, few, many, or a class for an expanded clone.

clone_size j_call d_call v_call cdr3_aa cdr3_nt
- TRBJ1-2 TRBD1 TRBV18 CASSLATGGRNYGYTF TGTGCCAGCTCACTCGCTACAGGGGGCCGCAACTATGGCTACACCTTC
few TRBJ1-6 - TRBV5-1 CASSLITGNNSPLHF TGCGCCAGCAGCTTGATAACAGGGAATAATTCACCCCTCCACTTT
- TRBJ1-1 TRBD1 TRBV19 CASSLAQGATSTEAFF TGTGCCAGTAGTCTAGCACAGGGGGCGACGAGCACTGAAGCTTTCTTT
- TRBJ1-2 - TRBV28 CASSPSEGNYGYTF TGTGCCAGCAGCCCCTCGGAGGGTAACTATGGCTACACCTTC
- TRBJ2-1 TRBD2 TRBV9 CASSVGSSGGVDEQFF TGTGCCAGCAGCGTAGGGTCCAGCGGGGGGGTGGATGAGCAGTTCTTC
- TRBJ1-1 TRBD1 TRBV10-3 CAISEFRLGPSGGETEAFF TGTGCCATCAGTGAGTTTCGGCTGGGCCCATCAGGGGGCGAAACTGAAGCTTTCTTT
few TRBJ1-1 TRBD1 TRBV7-6 CASSTSSGGRNTEAFF TGTGCCAGCAGCACATCCTCAGGGGGCCGGAACACTGAAGCTTTCTTT
few TRBJ1-1 - TRBV4-1 CASSLLAGDITEAFF TGCGCCAGCAGCCTATTAGCGGGGGATATAACTGAAGCTTTCTTT
few TRBJ1-1 - TRBV21-1 CASSKVQGPMNTEAFF TGTGCCAGCAGCAAAGTGCAGGGGCCCATGAACACTGAAGCTTTCTTT
- TRBJ1-5 - TRBV27 CASSPKTPGYSNQPQHF TGTGCCAGCAGTCCAAAAACCCCGGGATATAGCAATCAGCCCCAGCATTTT
- TRBJ1-6 - TRBV10-3 CASARDTNSPLHF TGTGCCAGCGCCCGGGACACCAATTCACCCCTCCACTTT
- TRBJ2-6 - TRBV29-1 CSVELPRQGANVLTF TGCAGCGTTGAATTACCTAGACAGGGGGCCAACGTCCTGACTTTC
- TRBJ1-6 - TRBV5-1 CASSPAPGSFGSPLHF TGCGCCAGCAGCCCTGCACCGGGTTCCTTTGGATCACCCCTCCACTTT
- TRBJ1-1 TRBD1 TRBV5-1 CASSPRTGRVAEAFF TGCGCCAGCAGCCCGCGGACAGGTAGGGTGGCTGAAGCTTTCTTT
few TRBJ2-1 - TRBV5-5 CASSEVAVSSYNEQFF TGTGCCAGCAGCGAAGTAGCGGTTAGCTCCTACAATGAGCAGTTCTTC
- TRBJ1-4 - TRBV6-5 CASSNQGLGEKLFF TGTGCCAGCAGCAATCAGGGTCTCGGTGAAAAACTGTTTTTT
- TRBJ2-1 TRBD2 TRBV2 CASSEGGGARNEQFF TGTGCCAGCAGTGAAGGCGGGGGGGCCCGGAATGAGCAGTTCTTC
- TRBJ1-6 TRBD1 TRBV3-1/TRBV3-2 CASRDRDRGNSPLHF TGTGCCAGCAGAGATCGGGACAGGGGAAATTCACCCCTCCACTTT
- TRBJ1-3 TRBD1 TRBV11-2 CASSSQGADGNTIYF TGTGCCAGCAGCTCTCAGGGGGCGGACGGAAACACCATATATTTT
- TRBJ2-3 - TRBV23-1 CASSPPNGRTDTQYF TGCGCCAGCAGTCCCCCGAACGGTCGCACAGATACGCAGTATTTT
- TRBJ2-2 - TRBV5-6 CASSLGATNTGELFF TGTGCCAGCAGCTTGGGGGCTACGAACACCGGGGAGCTGTTTTTT
- TRBJ1-1 - TRBV7-3 CASSPGRNTEAFF TGTGCCAGCAGCCCCGGGAGGAACACTGAAGCTTTCTTT
- TRBJ2-7 - TRBV11-2 CASSLEGTSTTYEQYF TGTGCCAGCAGCTTAGAAGGGACATCCACCACCTACGAGCAGTACTTC
- TRBJ1-2 - TRBV9 CASSVGSRADYGYTF TGTGCCAGCAGCGTAGGATCCAGGGCGGACTATGGCTACACCTTC
- TRBJ2-3 TRBD1 TRBV9 CASSASTGGTDTQYF TGTGCCAGCAGCGCCTCGACAGGGGGCACAGATACGCAGTATTTT
- TRBJ2-3 - TRBV6-6 CASSYQGPADTQYF TGTGCCAGCAGTTACCAGGGGCCAGCAGATACGCAGTATTTT
few TRBJ1-1 - TRBV12-3/TRBV12-4 CASSFGGVEAFF TGTGCCAGCAGTTTTGGGGGCGTTGAAGCTTTCTTT
- TRBJ2-5 TRBD1 TRBV19 CASSTWTGEETQYF TGTGCCAGTAGTACCTGGACAGGGGAAGAGACCCAGTACTTC
few TRBJ2-6 TRBD1 TRBV14 CASSRQGQGVAGANVLTF TGTGCCAGCAGCCGCCAGGGACAGGGGGTGGCTGGGGCCAACGTCCTGACTTTC
- TRBJ2-3 TRBD2 TRBV9 CASSVATSGVWDTQYF TGTGCCAGCAGCGTCGCAACTAGCGGGGTTTGGGATACGCAGTATTTT
- TRBJ2-7 - TRBV5-1 CASSGGSRRTYEQYF TGCGCCAGCAGCGGGGGGTCCAGACGCACCTACGAGCAGTACTTC
- TRBJ1-4 - TRBV28 CASSPSPRSEKLFF TGTGCCAGCAGCCCCTCACCCCGGAGTGAAAAACTGTTTTTT
once TRBJ2-3 - TRBV2 CASIRTGVSDTQYF TGTGCCAGCATCAGGACTGGAGTCTCCGATACGCAGTATTTT
- TRBJ2-5 TRBD2 TRBV6-5 CASEYERGLGETQYF TGTGCCAGCGAATATGAGCGGGGCCTGGGAGAGACCCAGTACTTC
- TRBJ1-2 - TRBV4-1 CASSQARGNYGYTF TGCGCCAGCAGCCAAGCCCGCGGGAACTATGGCTACACCTTC
- TRBJ1-2 TRBD1 TRBV27 CASSLSGGNGYTF TGTGCCAGCAGTTTGTCAGGGGGCAATGGCTACACCTTC
few TRBJ2-7 TRBD1 TRBV4-1 CASSQGQGASYEQYF TGCGCCAGCAGCCAAGGACAGGGGGCTTCCTACGAGCAGTACTTC